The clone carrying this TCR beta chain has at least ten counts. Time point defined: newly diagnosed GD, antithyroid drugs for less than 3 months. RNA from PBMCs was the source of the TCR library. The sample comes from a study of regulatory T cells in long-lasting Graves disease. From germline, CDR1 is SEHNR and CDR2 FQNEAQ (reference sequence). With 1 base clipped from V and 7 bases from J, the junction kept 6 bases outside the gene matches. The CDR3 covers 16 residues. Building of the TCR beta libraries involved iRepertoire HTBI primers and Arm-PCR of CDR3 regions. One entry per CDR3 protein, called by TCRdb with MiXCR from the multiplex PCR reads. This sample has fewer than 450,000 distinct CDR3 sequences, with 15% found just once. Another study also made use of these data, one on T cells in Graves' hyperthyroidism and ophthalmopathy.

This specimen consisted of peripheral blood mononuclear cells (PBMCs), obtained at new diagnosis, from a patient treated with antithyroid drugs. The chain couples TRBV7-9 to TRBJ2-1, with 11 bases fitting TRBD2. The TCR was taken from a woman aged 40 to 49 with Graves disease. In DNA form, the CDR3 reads TGTGCCAGCAGCTTAGGTAGCGGGAGGGCCTCTAATGAGCAGTTCTTC. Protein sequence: CASSLGSGRASNEQFF.